The clone carrying this T cell receptor beta chain was seen ten or more times. The antigen remains undetermined. The sample comes from a study of CD8+CD57+ T cells in acquired aplastic anemia. Study information: When averaged, DNA from sorted CD4+ and CD8+ cells came to 3.2 ug. The study obtained 10 million to 12 million reads on average for CD4+ cells from healthy donors.

The study profiled TCR beta VDJ and CDR3 using genomic DNA as template. MiXCR, applied by TCRdb to the reads, yields one record per CDR3 protein. The repertoire holds some 240,000 distinct CDR3 sequences, with 34% as singletons. Study conclusions and caveats: Patients and controls turned out to have more than 25 CD8+ CDR3 sequences in common. Between the patient and control groups, CD8+ Simpson's diversity did not differ significantly.

Germline CDR1 reads SGHTA; CDR2 reads FQGNSA. The CDR3 loop spans 15 amino acids. Between the trimmed V and J ends, which lost 0 bases and 3 bases, there was a span of 12 bases. This sequence originates from a human donor in good health, serving as a control. The source material was sorted CD4+, CD8+, or CD8+CD57+ T cells (not recorded which) from PBMCs. V is TRBV7-2 and J is TRBJ2-7, with D possibly matching TRBD1 (5 bases). Here the CDR3 reads CASSLAGGQSYEQYF. Written as DNA, the CDR3 is TGTGCCAGCAGCTTAGCGGGTGGACAAAGCTACGAGCAGTACTTC.